The text below deals with one T cell receptor beta chain. Its antigen is undetermined. These data originate in a study of T-cell memory formation after mild COVID-19. Overall study context: The study found TCR clusters largely donor specific. Study conclusions and caveats: Researchers could not confirm that second-wave clones peaking on day 37 targeted SARS-CoV-2. While clones contracting from day 15 to 85 were balanced between CD4 and CD8, later expanders leaned CD4+.

TCRalpha and TCRbeta libraries used 5'RACE with constant-segment primers and UMIs. TCRdb used MiXCR to reprocess the 5' RACE reads, holding one entry per CDR3 protein. Of about 470,000 distinct CDR3 sequences detected, 20% to 30% appear once; the ten largest clones hold roughly an eighth. The clonotype was recovered from an adult woman who had mild COVID-19 (a few samples of this study predate the infection). Cell type and time point are not known. Sequencing was performed on PBMCs or a T cell subset sorted from them (not recorded which).

The CDR3 reads CASSYFPRTAKDTDTQYF. DNA for the CDR3: TGTGCCAGCAGTTACTTCCCCAGGACAGCGAAGGACACAGATACGCAGTATTTT. V gene TRBV6-2 or TRBV6-3 combines with J gene TRBJ2-3; possible D gene TRBD1, 6 bases. The CDR3 is 18 amino acids. CDR1 MNHEY and CDR2 SVGEGT come from the germline V gene. V gave up 1 base and J gave up 2 bases, with 19 bases separating them.